This TCR beta chain came from a study of beta chain features in type 1 diabetes. Study-level results: Patients' naive, central memory and regulatory TCRB repertoires appeared more alike than those of healthy donors.

Turning to this clone: What it recognizes is unknown.

Sorting with CD45RO/CCR7/CD25/CD127/CD95/CD27 yielded naive, central memory, regulatory and stem-like memory CD4+ cells. The sequenced template was cDNA made from the entire isolated RNA. Libraries were prepared by immunoSEQ multiplex PCR; TCRdb keeps only in-frame clonotypes and omits some of them. The data contain about 410,000 clones, roughly 13% of them singletons. There are 15 residues in the CDR3. Losses at the gene ends were 6 bases for V and 3 bases for J; bases not matched to a gene: 8. CDR1 is MDHEN, CDR2 SYDVKM, per germline. The V call is TRBV28, the J call TRBJ2-3; TRBD1 matches 8 bases. The sequence derives from a man aged 30-40 years in good health. The sequencing sample was made of naive CD4+ T cells from blood. The CDR3 DNA reads TGTGCCAGCAGATCGGACAGGGTTCTAACAGATACGCAGTATTTT. Translated: CASRSDRVLTDTQYF.